This entry lists 22 T cell receptor beta chains sequenced from one sample in a study of technical replicates of blood from several donors (dated by TCRdb to the late 2010s). The library was obtained by the immunoSEQ multiplex PCR assay. TCRdb re-hosts the immuneACCESS table, in-frame sequences only. Its copies lack some clones; in the studies checked, an unresolved V gene accounts for under half of them, and the cause for the rest is not known. Recorded for this sample are around 67,000 clones; roughly 92% of them occurred a single time. The top ten clonotypes cover approximately 0.39% of the sample. The sample taken for sequencing was T cells isolated from PBMCs. Receptors were obtained from a human donor in good health.

V and J are TRBV25-1 and TRBJ1-4; no firm D call. This CDR3 contains 12 residues. Trimming took off 2 bases at V and 14 bases at J, with 12 bases between the two ends. Germline V gene data show CDR1 as MGHDK and CDR2 as SYGVNS. CDR3 in DNA: TGTGCCAGCAGTGAAGACCGTAGCCGGCTGTTTTTT. Protein product: CASSEDRSRLFF. Combining the CDR3 with reference TRBV25-1 and TRBJ1-4 gives the whole variable domain EADIYQTPRYLVIGTGKKITLECSQTMGHDKMYWYQQDPGMELHLIHYSYGVNSTEKGDLSSESTVSRIRTEHFPLTLESARPSHTSQYLCASSEDRSRLFFGSGTQLSVL.

The chain is built from TRBV19 and TRBJ2-7, with 7 bases fitting TRBD1. V shed 6 bases and J 2 bases; nucleotides not matched to a gene: 7. The length of the CDR3 is 14 residues. Looked up from germline, CDR1 is LNHDA and CDR2 is SQIVND (reference sequence). CDR3 amino acids: CASSLGQDAYEQYF. The CDR3 DNA is TGTGCCAGTAGCCTAGGACAGGATGCCTACGAGCAGTACTTC.

In this sample, this clone turned up a few times. V gene TRBV4-1 combines with J gene TRBJ2-7, with D possibly TRBD1 on 7 matching bases. Trimming stripped 8 bases from V and 2 bases from J, with 19 bases between. This CDR3 contains 15 residues. Germline V gene lookup returns CDR1 MGHRA and CDR2 YSYEKL. CDR3 DNA: TGCGCCAGCGCCCTAAAGGAGGGGGCCCCCTACGAGCAGTACTTC. Translation gives CASALKEGAPYEQYF.

The chain links TRBV4-3 to TRBJ2-7, with TRBD2 identical over 11 bases. From germline, CDR1 is LGHNA and CDR2 YSLEER. V lost 0 bases to trimming and J lost 5 bases; unmatched junction nucleotides: 6. The CDR3 spans 16 residues. The CDR3 sequence is CASSQDTSGSHDEQYF. CDR3 in DNA: TGCGCCAGCAGCCAAGATACTAGCGGGAGTCACGACGAGCAGTACTTC.

The rearrangement joins TRBV7-2 to TRBJ2-1, with D possibly matching TRBD1 (5 bases). This CDR3 comprises 12 residues. CDR1 SGHTA and CDR2 FQGNSA come from the germline V gene. V lost 1 base to trimming and J lost 10 bases, with 8 bases between them. The CDR3 region has the DNA TGTGCCAGCAGCTTAGTAACAGGCGAGCAGTTCTTC. This sequence encodes CASSLVTGEQFF.

This chain connects TRBV11-3 to TRBJ1-1; D is perhaps TRBD1 (6 bases). Deletions cut 1 base from V and 1 base from J, with 10 bases between. The germline CDR1 and CDR2 sequences are SGHNT and YENEEA. The CDR3 is 15 residues long. CDR3: CASSLGWTANTEAFF. The CDR3 DNA sequence: TGTGCCAGCAGCTTAGGATGGACAGCGAACACTGAAGCTTTCTTT.

The CDR3: CASGLGSEQYF. Here the CDR3 DNA reads TGTGCTAGTGGTCTCGGTTCCGAGCAGTACTTC. The chain joins TRBV12-5 to TRBJ2-7; D call uncertain. The CDR3 runs 11 residues. V shed 5 bases and J shed 6 bases, with 8 bases lying between them. Germline V lookup: CDR1 LGHNT, CDR2 FRNRAP.

This clone is a singleton in its sample. The gene calls are TRBV5-1 and TRBJ2-7, with 7 nucleotides matching TRBD1. V dropped 1 base and J dropped 3; count of bases not matched to a gene: 7. CDR1 is SGHRS and CDR2 is YFSETQ in the germline V gene. The CDR3 is 15 residues long. The CDR3 DNA is TGCGCCAGCAGCTTGCTCACAGGGGAAAACTACGAGCAGTACTTC. It yields the protein CASSLLTGENYEQYF.

This chain joins TRBV27 and TRBJ1-1; 8 bases fit TRBD1. Germline lookup yields CDR1 MNHEY and CDR2 SMNVEV (reference sequence). V was pared by 11 bases and J by 4 bases, with 9 bases of the junction left unmatched. This CDR3 has 13 residues. DNA for the CDR3: TGTGCCTCGGGGCAGGGGGCGGGCACTGAAGCTTTCTTT. This encodes CASGQGAGTEAFF.

The rearrangement uses TRBV5-4 and TRBJ2-1, with TRBD2 matching over 8 bases. This CDR3 has 15 residues. Looked up from germline, CDR1 is SGHNT and CDR2 is YYREEE (reference sequence). V dropped 0 bases and J dropped 3; count of bases not matched to a gene: 2. CDR3 in amino acids: CASSLGTSGYNEQFF. DNA of the CDR3: TGTGCCAGCAGCTTGGGTACTAGCGGCTACAATGAGCAGTTCTTC.

The chain couples TRBV29-1 to TRBJ1-2; 7 bases match TRBD1. V lost 1 base, J lost 6 bases, and 8 bases stayed unmatched. The CDR3 runs to 14 residues. The germline gives CDR1 SQVTM, CDR2 ANQGSEA. This CDR3 reads CSVEATGYSNGYTF. The CDR3 bases are TGCAGCGTTGAAGCGACAGGGTACTCGAATGGCTACACCTTC.

This clone has just a few counts. The chain joins TRBV10-2 to TRBJ1-3, with a possible D match to TRBD1 (5 bases). CDR3 size: 15 residues. CDR1 and CDR2 from the germline V gene are WSHSY and SAAADI. The germline V and J ends were trimmed by 4 bases and 4 bases, with 14 bases remaining between them. CDR3 residues: CASSGSGQEGNTIYF. The CDR3 DNA follows: TGCGCCAGCAGTGGTTCAGGGCAAGAAGGAAACACCATATATTTT.

The chain couples TRBV4-3 to TRBJ2-1; a weak D match, TRBD1 (5 bases). In germline, CDR1 is LGHNA, CDR2 YSLEER. Between the trimmed V and J ends, which lost 2 bases and 5 bases, there was a span of 13 bases. The CDR3 runs to 15 residues. The DNA of the CDR3 is TGCGCCAGCAGCCAATCATGGACACTCAACAATGAGCAGTTCTTC. Amino acid sequence: CASSQSWTLNNEQFF.

The chain couples TRBV2 to TRBJ2-7; D gene unclear. The germline V and J ends were trimmed by 4 bases and 0 bases, with 7 bases remaining between them. Per germline, CDR1 SNHLY and CDR2 FYNNEI. CDR3 length: 13 residues. CDR3 nucleotides: TGTGCCAGCAGTGGAGACAACTCCTACGAGCAGTACTTC. This codes for CASSGDNSYEQYF. Full variable domain (remainder filled in from reference TRBV2 and TRBJ2-7): EPEVTQTPSHQVTQMGQEVILRCVPISNHLYFYWYRQILGQKVEFLVSFYNNEISEKSEIFDDQFSVERPDGSNFTLKIRSTKLEDSAMYFCASSGDNSYEQYFGPGTRLTVT.

In its sample, this clone was seen a few times. The V gene is TRBV6-5, the J gene TRBJ2-3; D ambiguous. The CDR3 length is 14 residues. Germline CDR1 and CDR2: MNHEY and SVGAGI. Deletions cut 0 bases from V and 2 bases from J, with 6 bases between. CDR3 coding DNA: TGTGCCAGCAGTTACTCGAGGTACACAGATACGCAGTATTTT. Residues: CASSYSRYTDTQYF.

The rearrangement uses TRBV19 and TRBJ1-2; D is uncertain. With 5 bases removed from V and 0 bases from J, the gap between germline ends came to 16 bases. CDR1 and CDR2 (germline): LNHDA, SQIVND (reference sequence). The CDR3 is 16 residues long. The CDR3 reads CASSVRPRQTNYGYTF. As DNA, the CDR3 is TGTGCCAGTAGTGTTCGCCCCCGCCAGACTAACTATGGCTACACCTTC.

This clone was seen more than once but under ten times. The chain couples TRBV7-2 to TRBJ2-3; TRBD2 aligns across 10 bases. This CDR3 comprises 15 residues. The junction had 7 bases not matched to a gene; V was cut back by 5 bases and J by 5 bases. Germline V gives CDR1 SGHTA, CDR2 FQGNSA. This CDR3 is CASSPSGRARDTQYF. CDR3 in DNA: TGTGCCAGCAGCCCCAGCGGGAGGGCCAGAGATACGCAGTATTTT.

This clone was counted a single time. DNA of the CDR3: TGTGCCAGCAGCACCACGACAGGAAACTATGGCTACACCTTC. It is translated as CASSTTTGNYGYTF. The rearrangement joins TRBV9 to TRBJ1-2; D might be TRBD1 (6 bases). Germline loops: CDR1 SGDLS, CDR2 YYNGEE. This CDR3 region has 14 residues. Trimming removed 4 bases from V and 2 bases from J, with 12 bases in between.

This chain links TRBV7-3 with TRBJ1-1; 7 nucleotides line up with TRBD1. Germline assignment: CDR1 SGHTA and CDR2 FQGTGA. This CDR3 has 13 amino acids. V lost 4 bases to trimming and J lost 8 bases; unmatched junction nucleotides: 7. CDR3 sequence (DNA): TGTGCCAGCAGCTCCCCTAGGACAGGAGAAGCTTTCTTT. Protein product: CASSSPRTGEAFF. The complete variable domain, with remaining parts taken from reference TRBV7-3 and TRBJ1-1, reads GAGVSQTPSNKVTEKGKYVELRCDPISGHTALYWYRQSLGQGPEFLIYFQGTGAADDSGLPNDRFFAVRPEGSVSTLKIQRTERGDSAVYLCASSSPRTGEAFFGQGTRLTVV.

The sample holds a few counts of this clone. This chain uses TRBV6-5 with TRBJ2-7, with 10 nucleotides matching TRBD1. Germline V gene lookup returns CDR1 MNHEY and CDR2 SVGAGI. CDR3 length: 16 amino acids. J was trimmed by 3 bases and V by 4 bases; bases with no gene match: 9. The CDR3 nucleotides read TGTGCCAGCAGTTCTGTCAGACAGGGGGCCCTCTACGAGCAGTACTTC. Amino acid sequence: CASSSVRQGALYEQYF.

In its sample, this clone was seen once. V usage is TRBV6-5 and J usage is TRBJ2-1; no definite D call. V lost 0 bases to trimming and J lost 0 bases, with 6 bases between them. The CDR3 totals 15 residues. Germline assignment: CDR1 MNHEY and CDR2 SVGAGI. The CDR3 here is CASSYSSSSYNEQFF. The CDR3 nucleotides read TGTGCCAGCAGTTACTCTAGTTCCTCCTACAATGAGCAGTTCTTC.

CDR3 bases: TGTGCCAGCAGTAACACCGGGACAGGGGTTAGCAATCAGCCCCAGCATTTT. Translated, it gives CASSNTGTGVSNQPQHF. This chain connects TRBV27 to TRBJ1-5; 10 nucleotides match TRBD1. Germline lookup yields CDR1 MNHEY and CDR2 SMNVEV (reference sequence). The CDR3 loop spans 17 amino acids. V shed 5 bases, J shed 0 bases, and the junction held 7 bases outside the gene matches.